The source of this T cell receptor beta chain is a study of T-cell reconstitution after alpha-beta-depleted transplantation in children. Study conclusions and caveats: Reportedly, roughly two months post-transplant, alpha-beta T cells arose from several hundred expanded graft clones. After one year, T-cell counts and TCRbeta diversity mostly came from new T cells. For some patients, TCRbeta diversity was high at day 60 because of recipient T cells and thymic progenitors that survived.

The germline gives CDR1 MDHEN, CDR2 SYDVKM. The CDR3 length is 15 residues. Construction of the TCRbeta library involved unique molecular identifiers. TCRdb processed the PCR reads anew with MiXCR; each CDR3 protein has one entry. Among fewer than 550,000 distinct CDR3 sequences listed, 11% were seen once. As to this clonotype: Its specificity is not known. A much larger clone differs by one base, so this may be a read error.

The material sequenced was PBMCs, mostly from graft donor cells, taken 180 days after TCRalphabeta/CD19-depleted stem cell transplant. V gene TRBV28 combines with J gene TRBJ1-1; no reliable D call. The sequence was obtained from a female patient aged 2-9 years who had a stem cell transplant for aplastic anemia, so the T cells may come from the graft donor. The CDR3 DNA sequence: TGTGCCAGCACCTTCTTCAGGCGTATGAAAACTGAAGCTTTCTTT. Translated: CASTFFRRMKTEAFF. Using reference TRBV28 and TRBJ1-1 for the parts outside the CDR3, the full variable domain is DVKVTQSSRYLVKRTGEKVFLECVQDMDHENMFWYRQDPGLGLRLIYFSYDVKMKEKGDIPEGYSVSREKKERFSLILESASTNQTSMYLCASTFFRRMKTEAFFGQGTRLTVV.